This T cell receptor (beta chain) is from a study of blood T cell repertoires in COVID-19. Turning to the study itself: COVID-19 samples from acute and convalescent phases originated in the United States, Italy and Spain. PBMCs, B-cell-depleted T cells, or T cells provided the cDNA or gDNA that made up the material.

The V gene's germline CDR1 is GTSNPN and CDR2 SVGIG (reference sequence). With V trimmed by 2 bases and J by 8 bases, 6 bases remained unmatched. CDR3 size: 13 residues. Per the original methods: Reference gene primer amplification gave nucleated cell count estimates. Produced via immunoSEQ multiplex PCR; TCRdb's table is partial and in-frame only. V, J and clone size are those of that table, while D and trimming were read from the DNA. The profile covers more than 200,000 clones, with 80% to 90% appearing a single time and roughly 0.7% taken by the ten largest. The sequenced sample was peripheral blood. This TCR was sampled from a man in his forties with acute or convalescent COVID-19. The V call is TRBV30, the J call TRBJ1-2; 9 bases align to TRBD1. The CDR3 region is CAWSLGTGNGYTF. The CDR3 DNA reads TGTGCCTGGAGTCTTGGGACAGGGAACGGCTACACCTTC.